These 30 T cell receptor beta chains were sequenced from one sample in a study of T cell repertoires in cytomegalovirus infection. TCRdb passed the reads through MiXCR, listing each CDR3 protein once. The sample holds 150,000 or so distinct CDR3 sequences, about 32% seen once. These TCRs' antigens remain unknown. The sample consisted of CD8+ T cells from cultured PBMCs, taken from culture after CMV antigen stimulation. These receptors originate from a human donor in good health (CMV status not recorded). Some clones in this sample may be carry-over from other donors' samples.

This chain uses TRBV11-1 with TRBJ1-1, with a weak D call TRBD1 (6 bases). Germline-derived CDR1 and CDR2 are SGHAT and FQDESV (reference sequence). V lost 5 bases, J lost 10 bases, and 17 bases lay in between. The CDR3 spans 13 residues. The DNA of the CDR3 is TGTGCCAGCAGCCGACCGACAGGAAATGTAGCTTTCTTT. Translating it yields CASSRPTGNVAFF.

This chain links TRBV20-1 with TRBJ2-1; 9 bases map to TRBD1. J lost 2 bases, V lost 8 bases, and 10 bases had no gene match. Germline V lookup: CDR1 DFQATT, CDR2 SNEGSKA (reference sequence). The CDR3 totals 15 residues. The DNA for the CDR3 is TGCAGTACTACTTCCGGGACAGGGACCTACAATGAGCAGTTCTTC. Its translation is CSTTSGTGTYNEQFF.

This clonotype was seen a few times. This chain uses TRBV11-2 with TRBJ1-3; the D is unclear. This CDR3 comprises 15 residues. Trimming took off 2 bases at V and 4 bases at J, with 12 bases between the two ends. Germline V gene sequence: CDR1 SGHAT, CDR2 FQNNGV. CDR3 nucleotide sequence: TGTGCCAGCAGCTTATTAACAAGATCGGGAAACACCATATATTTT. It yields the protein CASSLLTRSGNTIYF.

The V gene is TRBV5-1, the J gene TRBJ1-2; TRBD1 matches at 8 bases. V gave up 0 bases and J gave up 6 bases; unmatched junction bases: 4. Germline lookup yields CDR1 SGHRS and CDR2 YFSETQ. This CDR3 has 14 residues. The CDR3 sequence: CASSLVMTGDGYTF. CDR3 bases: TGCGCCAGCAGCTTGGTGATGACAGGGGATGGCTACACCTTC.

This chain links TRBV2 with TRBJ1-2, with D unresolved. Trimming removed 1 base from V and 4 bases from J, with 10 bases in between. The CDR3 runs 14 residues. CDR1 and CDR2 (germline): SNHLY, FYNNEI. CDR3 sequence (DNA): TGTGCCAGCAGTGAAGAGGGCTCAGGCTATGGCTACACCTTC. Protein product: CASSEEGSGYGYTF.

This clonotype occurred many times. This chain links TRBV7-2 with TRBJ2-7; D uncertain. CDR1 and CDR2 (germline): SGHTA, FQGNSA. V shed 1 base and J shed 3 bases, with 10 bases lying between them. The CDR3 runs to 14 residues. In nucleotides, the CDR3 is TGTGCCAGCAGCTTAGGGGTTAACTACTACGAGCAGTACTTC. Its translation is CASSLGVNYYEQYF.

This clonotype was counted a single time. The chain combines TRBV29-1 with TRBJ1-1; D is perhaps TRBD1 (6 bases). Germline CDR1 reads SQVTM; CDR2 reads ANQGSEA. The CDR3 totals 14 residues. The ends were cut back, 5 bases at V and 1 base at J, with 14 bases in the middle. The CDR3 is CSVKAGTTNTEAFF. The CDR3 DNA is TGCAGCGTTAAAGCCGGGACAACGAACACTGAAGCTTTCTTT.

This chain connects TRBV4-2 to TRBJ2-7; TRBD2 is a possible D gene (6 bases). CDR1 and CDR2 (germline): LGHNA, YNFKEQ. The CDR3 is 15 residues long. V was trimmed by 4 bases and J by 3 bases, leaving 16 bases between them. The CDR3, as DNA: TGTGCCAGCAGCCGAACCGGGACTTCACACTACGAGCAGTACTTC. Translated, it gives CASSRTGTSHYEQYF.

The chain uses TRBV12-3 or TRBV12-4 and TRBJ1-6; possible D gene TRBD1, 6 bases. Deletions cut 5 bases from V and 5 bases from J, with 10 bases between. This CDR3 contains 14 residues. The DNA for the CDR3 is TGTGCCAGCAGTCTGACAGGAGATAATTCACCCCTCCACTTT. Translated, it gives CASSLTGDNSPLHF.

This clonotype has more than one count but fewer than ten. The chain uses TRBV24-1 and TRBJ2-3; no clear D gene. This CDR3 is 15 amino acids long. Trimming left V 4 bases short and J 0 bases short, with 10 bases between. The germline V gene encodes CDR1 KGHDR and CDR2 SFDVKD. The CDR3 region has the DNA TGTGCCACCAGTGACCCATTCTATAGCACAGATACGCAGTATTTT. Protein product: CATSDPFYSTDTQYF.

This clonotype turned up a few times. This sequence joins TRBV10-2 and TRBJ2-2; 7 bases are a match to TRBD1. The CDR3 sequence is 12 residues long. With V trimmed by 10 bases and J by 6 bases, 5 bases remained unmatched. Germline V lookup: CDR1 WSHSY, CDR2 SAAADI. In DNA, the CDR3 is TGCGCCATTCACAGGGGATCCGGGGAGCTGTTTTTT. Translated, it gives CAIHRGSGELFF.

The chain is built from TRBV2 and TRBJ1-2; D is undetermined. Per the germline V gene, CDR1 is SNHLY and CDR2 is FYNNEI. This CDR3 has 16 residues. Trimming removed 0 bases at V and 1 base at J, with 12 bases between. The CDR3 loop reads CASSEAPTGYNYGYTF. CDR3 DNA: TGTGCCAGCAGTGAAGCGCCCACCGGTTATAACTATGGCTACACCTTC.

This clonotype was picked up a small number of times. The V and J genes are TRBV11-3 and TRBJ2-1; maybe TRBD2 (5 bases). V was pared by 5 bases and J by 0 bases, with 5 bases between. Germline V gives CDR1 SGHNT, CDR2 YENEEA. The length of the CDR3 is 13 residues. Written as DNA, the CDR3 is TGTGCCAGCAGCGCGGGCTCCTACAATGAGCAGTTCTTC. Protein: CASSAGSYNEQFF.

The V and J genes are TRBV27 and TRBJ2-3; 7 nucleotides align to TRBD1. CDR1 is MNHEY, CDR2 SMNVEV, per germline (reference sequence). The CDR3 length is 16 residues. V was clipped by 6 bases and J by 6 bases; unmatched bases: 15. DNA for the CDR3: TGTGCCAGCAGCCAATATCACCCGATGACAGGGGATACGCAGTATTTT. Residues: CASSQYHPMTGDTQYF.

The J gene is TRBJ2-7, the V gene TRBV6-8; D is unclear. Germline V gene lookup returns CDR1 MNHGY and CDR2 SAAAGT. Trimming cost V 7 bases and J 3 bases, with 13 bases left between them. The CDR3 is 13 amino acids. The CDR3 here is CASNGLTDYEQYF. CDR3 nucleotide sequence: TGTGCCAGCAACGGTCTGACGGACTACGAGCAGTACTTC.

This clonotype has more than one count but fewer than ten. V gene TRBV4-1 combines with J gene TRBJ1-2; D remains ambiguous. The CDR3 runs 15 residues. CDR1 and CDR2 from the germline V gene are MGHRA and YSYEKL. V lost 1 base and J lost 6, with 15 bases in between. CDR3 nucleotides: TGCGCCAGCAGCCAAGGGCCTATTTCTGGGGATGGCTACACCTTC. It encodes CASSQGPISGDGYTF.

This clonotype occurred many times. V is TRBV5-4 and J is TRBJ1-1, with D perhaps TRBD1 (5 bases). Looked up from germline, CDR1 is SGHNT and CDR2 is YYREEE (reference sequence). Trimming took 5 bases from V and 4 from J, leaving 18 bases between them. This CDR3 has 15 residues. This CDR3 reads CASSTGALRTTEAFF. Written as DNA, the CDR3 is TGTGCCAGCAGTACTGGGGCCCTGAGAACCACTGAAGCTTTCTTT.

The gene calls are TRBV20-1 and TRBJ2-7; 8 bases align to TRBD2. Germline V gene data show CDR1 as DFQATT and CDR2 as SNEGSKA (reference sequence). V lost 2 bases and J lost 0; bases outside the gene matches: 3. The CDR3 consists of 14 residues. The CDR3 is CSARRGGASYEQYF. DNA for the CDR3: TGCAGTGCTAGACGGGGGGGGGCCTCCTACGAGCAGTACTTC.

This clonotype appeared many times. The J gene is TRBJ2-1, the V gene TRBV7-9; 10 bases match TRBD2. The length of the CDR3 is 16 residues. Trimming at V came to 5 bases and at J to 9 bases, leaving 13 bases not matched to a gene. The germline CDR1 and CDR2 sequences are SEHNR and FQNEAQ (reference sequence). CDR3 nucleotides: TGTGCCAGCAGCCCCCGAAGTAGCGGGGGGCAAGTTGAGCAGTTCTTC. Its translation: CASSPRSSGGQVEQFF.

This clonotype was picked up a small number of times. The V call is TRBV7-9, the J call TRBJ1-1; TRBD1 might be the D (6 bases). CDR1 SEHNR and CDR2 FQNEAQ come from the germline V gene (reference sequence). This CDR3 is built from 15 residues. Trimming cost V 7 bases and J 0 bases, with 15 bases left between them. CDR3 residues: CASTGGARVNTEAFF. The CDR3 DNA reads TGTGCCAGCACGGGGGGGGCGAGGGTGAACACTGAAGCTTTCTTT. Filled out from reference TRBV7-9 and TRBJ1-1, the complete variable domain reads DTGVSQNPRHKITKRGQNVTFRCDPISEHNRLYWYRQTLGQGPEFLTYFQNEAQLEKSRLLSDRFSAERPKGSFSTLEIQRTEQGDSAMYLCASTGGARVNTEAFFGQGTRLTVV.

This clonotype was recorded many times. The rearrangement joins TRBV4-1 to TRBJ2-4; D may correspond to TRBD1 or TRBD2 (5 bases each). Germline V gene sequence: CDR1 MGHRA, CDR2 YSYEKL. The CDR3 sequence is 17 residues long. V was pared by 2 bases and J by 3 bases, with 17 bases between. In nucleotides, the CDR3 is TGCGCCAGCAGCCAATTTGGGATGGGACGACTCAAAAACATTCAGTACTTC. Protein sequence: CASSQFGMGRLKNIQYF.

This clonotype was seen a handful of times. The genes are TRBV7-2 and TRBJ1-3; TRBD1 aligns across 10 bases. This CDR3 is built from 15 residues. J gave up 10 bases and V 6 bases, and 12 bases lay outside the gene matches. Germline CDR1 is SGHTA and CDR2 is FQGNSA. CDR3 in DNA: TGTGCCAGCAGTTCTACCCGGGACAGGGGAAGAACCATATATTTT. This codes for CASSSTRDRGRTIYF.

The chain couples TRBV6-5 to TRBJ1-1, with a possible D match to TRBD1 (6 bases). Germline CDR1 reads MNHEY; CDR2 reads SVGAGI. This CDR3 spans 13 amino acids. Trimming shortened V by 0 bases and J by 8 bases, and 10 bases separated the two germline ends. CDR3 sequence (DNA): TGTGCCAGCAGTTACTCGGGGGCAGAAGAAGCTTTCTTT. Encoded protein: CASSYSGAEEAFF.

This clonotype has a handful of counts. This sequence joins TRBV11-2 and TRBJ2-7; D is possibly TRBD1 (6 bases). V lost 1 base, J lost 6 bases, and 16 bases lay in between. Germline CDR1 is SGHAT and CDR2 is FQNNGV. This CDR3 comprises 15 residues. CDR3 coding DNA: TGTGCCAGCAGCTTAGTATGGGGGCCCTTCAGCGAGCAGTACTTC. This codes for CASSLVWGPFSEQYF.

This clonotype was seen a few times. DNA of the CDR3: TGTGCCAGCAGCTTGGAAGGTAGCGGAAACAATGAGCAGTTCTTC. It translates to CASSLEGSGNNEQFF. V gene TRBV5-4 combines with J gene TRBJ2-1; perhaps TRBD2 as D (6 bases). V was clipped by 0 bases and J by 5 bases, with 12 bases between them. The CDR3 runs 15 residues. Germline V gene sequence: CDR1 SGHNT, CDR2 YYREEE (reference sequence). Complete variable domain (other parts from reference TRBV5-4 and TRBJ2-1): ETGVTQSPTHLIKTRGQQVTLRCSSQSGHNTVSWYQQALGQGPQFIFQYYREEENGRGNFPPRFSGLQFPNYSSELNVNALELDDSALYLCASSLEGSGNNEQFFGPGTRLTVL.

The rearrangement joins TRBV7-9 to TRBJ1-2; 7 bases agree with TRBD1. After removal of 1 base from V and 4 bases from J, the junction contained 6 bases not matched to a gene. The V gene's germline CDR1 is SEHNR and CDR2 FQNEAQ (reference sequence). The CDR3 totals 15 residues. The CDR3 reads CASSLDRQGTYGYTF. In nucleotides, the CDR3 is TGTGCCAGCAGCTTAGACCGACAGGGTACCTATGGCTACACCTTC.

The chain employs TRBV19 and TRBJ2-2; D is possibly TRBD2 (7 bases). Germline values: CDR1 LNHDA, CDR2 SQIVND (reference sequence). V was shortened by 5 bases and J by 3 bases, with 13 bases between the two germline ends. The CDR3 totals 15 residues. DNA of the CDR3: TGTGCCAGTAGTTTAGGGGGACTATACACCGGGGAGCTGTTTTTT. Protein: CASSLGGLYTGELFF. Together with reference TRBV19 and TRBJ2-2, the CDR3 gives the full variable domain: DGGITQSPKYLFRKEGQNVTLSCEQNLNHDAMYWYRQDPGQGLRLIYYSQIVNDFQKGDIAEGYSVSREKKESFPLTVTSAQKNPTAFYLCASSLGGLYTGELFFGEGSRLTVL.

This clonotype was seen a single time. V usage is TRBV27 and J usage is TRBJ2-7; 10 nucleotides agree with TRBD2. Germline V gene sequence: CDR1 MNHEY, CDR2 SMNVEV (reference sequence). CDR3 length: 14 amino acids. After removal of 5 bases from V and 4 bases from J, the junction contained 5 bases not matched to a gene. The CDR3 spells CASSRLAGVYEQYF. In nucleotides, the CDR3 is TGTGCCAGCAGTCGCCTAGCGGGGGTTTACGAGCAGTACTTC.

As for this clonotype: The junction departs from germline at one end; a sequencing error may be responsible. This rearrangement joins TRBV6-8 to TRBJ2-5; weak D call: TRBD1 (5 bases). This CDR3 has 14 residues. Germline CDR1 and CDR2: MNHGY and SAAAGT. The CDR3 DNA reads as TGTGCCAGCTGTTACTCGCCAGGGTGGGAGACCCAGTACTTC. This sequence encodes CASCYSPGWETQYF.

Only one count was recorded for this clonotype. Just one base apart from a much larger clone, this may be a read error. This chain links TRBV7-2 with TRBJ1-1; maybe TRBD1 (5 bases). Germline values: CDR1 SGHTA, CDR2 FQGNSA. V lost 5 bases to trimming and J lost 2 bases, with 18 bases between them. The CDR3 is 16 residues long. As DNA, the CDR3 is TGTGCCAGCAGCCCCCACCTAGGGGTACTCAACACTGAAGCTTTCTTT. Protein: CASSPHLGVLNTEAFF.